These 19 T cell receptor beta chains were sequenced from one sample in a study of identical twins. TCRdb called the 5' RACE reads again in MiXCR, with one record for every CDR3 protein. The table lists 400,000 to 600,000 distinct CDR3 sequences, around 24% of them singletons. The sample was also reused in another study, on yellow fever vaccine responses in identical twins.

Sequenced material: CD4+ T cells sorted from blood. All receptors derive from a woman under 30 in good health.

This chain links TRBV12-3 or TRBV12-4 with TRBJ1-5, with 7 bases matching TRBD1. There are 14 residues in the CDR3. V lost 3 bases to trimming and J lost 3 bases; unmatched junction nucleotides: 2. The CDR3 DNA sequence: TGTGCCAGCAGTTTCGGGACAGTCAATCAGCCCCAGCATTTT. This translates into CASSFGTVNQPQHF.

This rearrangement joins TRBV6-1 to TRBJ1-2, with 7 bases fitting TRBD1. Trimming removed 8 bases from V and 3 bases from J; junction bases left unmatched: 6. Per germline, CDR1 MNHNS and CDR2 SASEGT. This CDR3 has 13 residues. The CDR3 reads CASYRGSDYGYTF. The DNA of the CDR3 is TGTGCCAGCTACAGGGGATCCGACTATGGCTACACCTTC.

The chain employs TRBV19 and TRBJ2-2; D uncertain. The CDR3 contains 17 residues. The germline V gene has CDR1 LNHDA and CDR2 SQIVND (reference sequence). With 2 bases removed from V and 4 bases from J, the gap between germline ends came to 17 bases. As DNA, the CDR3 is TGTGCCAGTAGTATAAGCCTGGCGGCATCGGGCACCGGGGAGCTGTTTTTT. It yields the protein CASSISLAASGTGELFF.

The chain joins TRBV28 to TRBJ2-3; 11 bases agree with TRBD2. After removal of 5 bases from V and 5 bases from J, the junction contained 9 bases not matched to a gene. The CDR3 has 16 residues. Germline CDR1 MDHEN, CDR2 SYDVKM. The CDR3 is CASSHLAGGPEDTQYF. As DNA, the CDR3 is TGTGCCAGCAGTCACCTAGCGGGGGGCCCAGAAGATACGCAGTATTTT.

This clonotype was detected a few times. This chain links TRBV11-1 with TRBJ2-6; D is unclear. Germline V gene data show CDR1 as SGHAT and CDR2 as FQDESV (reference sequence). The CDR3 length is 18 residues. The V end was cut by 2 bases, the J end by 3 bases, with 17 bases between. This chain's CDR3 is CASSLKFPGSLGANVLTF. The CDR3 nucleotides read TGTGCCAGCAGCTTAAAATTCCCAGGCAGTCTTGGGGCCAACGTCCTGACTTTC.

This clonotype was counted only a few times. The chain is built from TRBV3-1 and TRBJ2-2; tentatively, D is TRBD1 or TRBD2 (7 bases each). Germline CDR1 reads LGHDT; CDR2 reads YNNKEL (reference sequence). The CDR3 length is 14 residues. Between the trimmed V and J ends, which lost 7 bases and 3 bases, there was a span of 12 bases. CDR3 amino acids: CASTGGVDTGELFF. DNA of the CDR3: TGTGCCAGCACAGGGGGGGTGGACACCGGGGAGCTGTTTTTT.

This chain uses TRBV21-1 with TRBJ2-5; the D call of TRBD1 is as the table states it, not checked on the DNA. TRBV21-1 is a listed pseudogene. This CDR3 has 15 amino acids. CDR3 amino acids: CASSKGVSVGLPKYF. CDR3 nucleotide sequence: TGTGCCAGCAGCAAGGGGGTTAGTGTCGGACTTCCCAAGTACTTC.

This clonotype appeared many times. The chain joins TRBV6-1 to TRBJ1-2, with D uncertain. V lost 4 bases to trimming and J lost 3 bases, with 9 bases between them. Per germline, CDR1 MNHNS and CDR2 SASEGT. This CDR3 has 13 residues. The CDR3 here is CASSVKEDYGYTF. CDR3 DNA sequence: TGTGCCAGCAGTGTTAAGGAGGACTATGGCTACACCTTC.

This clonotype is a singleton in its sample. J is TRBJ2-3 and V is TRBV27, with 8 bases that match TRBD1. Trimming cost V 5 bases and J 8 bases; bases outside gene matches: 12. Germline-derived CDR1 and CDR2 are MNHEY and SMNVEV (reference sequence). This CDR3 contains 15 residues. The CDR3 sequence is CASSRPTGERVTQYF. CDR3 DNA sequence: TGTGCCAGCAGTCGACCGACAGGGGAGAGGGTTACGCAGTATTTT.

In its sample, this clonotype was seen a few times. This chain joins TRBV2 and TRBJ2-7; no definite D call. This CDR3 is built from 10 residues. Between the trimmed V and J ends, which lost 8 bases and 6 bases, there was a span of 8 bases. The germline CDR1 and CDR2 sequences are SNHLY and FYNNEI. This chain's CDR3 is CASSRAEQYV. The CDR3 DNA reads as TGTGCCAGCTCCCGGGCCGAGCAGTACGTC.

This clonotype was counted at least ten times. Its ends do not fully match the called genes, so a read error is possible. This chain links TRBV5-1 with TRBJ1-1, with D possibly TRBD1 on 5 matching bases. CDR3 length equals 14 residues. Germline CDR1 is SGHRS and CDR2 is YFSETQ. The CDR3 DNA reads TGTGCCAGCAGTTTGGGGACGTTGAACACTGAAGCTTTCTTT. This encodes CASSLGTLNTEAFF. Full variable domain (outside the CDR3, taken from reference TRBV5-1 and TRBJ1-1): KAGVTQTPRYLIKTRGQQVTLSCSPISGHRSVSWYQQTPGQGLQFLFEYFSETQRNKGNFPGRFSGRQFSNSRSEMNVSTLELGDSALYLCASSLGTLNTEAFFGQGTRLTVV.

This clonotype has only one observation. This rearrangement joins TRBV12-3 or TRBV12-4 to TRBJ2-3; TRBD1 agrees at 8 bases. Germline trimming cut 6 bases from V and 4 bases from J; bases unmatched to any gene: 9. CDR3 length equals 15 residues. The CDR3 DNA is TGTGCCAGCAGCCCCGGGACAGGCCACTCAGATACGCAGTATTTT. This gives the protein CASSPGTGHSDTQYF.

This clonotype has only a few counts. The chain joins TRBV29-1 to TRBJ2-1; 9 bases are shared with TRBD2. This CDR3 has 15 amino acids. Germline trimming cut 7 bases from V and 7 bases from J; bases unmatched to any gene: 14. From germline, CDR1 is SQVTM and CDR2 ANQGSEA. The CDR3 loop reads CSADRMRGGGNEQFF. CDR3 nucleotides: TGCAGCGCCGACCGGATGCGGGGGGGCGGGAATGAGCAGTTCTTC.

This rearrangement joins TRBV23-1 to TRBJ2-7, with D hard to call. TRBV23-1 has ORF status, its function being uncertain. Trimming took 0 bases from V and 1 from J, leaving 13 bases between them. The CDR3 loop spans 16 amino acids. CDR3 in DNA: TGCGCCAGCAGTCAATCGAGCACAGCTTTGTCCTACGAGCAGTACGTC. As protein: CASSQSSTALSYEQYV.

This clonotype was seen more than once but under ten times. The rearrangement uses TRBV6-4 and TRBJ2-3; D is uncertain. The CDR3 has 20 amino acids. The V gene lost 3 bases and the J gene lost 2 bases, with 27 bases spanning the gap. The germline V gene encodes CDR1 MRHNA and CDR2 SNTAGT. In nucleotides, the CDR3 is TGTGCCAGCAGTGAATCCGAGATCCCTGGAATAACGACCCTCACAGATACGCAGTATTTT. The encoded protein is CASSESEIPGITTLTDTQYF.

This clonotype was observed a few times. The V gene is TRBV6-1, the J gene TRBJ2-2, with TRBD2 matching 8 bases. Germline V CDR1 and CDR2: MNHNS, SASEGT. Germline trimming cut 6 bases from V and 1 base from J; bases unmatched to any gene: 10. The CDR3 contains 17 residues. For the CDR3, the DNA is TGTGCCAGCAGAAAACCGGGGGGGAAGATGAACACCGGGGAGCTGTTTTTT. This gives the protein CASRKPGGKMNTGELFF.

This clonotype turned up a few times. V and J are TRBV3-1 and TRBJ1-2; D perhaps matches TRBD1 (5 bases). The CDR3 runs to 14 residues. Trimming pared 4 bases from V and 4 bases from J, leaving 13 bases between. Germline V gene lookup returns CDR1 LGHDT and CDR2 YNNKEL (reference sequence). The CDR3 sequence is CASSRGTDLYGYTF. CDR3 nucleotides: TGTGCCAGCAGCCGAGGGACCGACCTCTATGGCTACACCTTC.

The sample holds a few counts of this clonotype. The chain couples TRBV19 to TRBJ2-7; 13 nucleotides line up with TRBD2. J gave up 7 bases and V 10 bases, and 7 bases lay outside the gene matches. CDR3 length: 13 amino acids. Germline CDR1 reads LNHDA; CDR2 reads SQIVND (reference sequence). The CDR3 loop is CATKLAGGIEQYF. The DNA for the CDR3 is TGTGCCACCAAACTAGCGGGAGGGATTGAGCAGTACTTC.

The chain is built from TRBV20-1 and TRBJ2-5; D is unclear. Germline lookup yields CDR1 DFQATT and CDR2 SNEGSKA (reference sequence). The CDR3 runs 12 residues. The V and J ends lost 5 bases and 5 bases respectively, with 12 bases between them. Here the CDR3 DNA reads TGCAGTGCTCTCAGTAGCTCGGAGACCCAGTACTTC. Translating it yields CSALSSSETQYF.